This TCR beta chain originates from a study of blood T cell repertoires in COVID-19. Overall study: Sources were T cells, B-cell-depleted T cells, or PBMCs; the material itself was cDNA or gDNA.

The CDR3 extends over 12 amino acids. Germline CDR1 SGDLS, CDR2 YYNGEE. The V and J ends lost 1 base and 6 bases respectively, with 4 bases between them. Profiled with immunoSEQ multiplex PCR; TCRdb holds only in-frame clones, not every one. In the table there are under 350,000 clones, more than 75% of which are singletons. V gene TRBV9 combines with J gene TRBJ2-2; D uncertain. Sequenced sample: PBMCs or T cells enriched from blood (not recorded which). The TCR sequence derives from a man in his fifties or sixties who had recovered from COVID-19. The DNA of the CDR3 is TGTGCCAGCAGCGTACCTCCCGGGGAGCTGTTTTTT. The encoded protein is CASSVPPGELFF.